The 31 T cell receptor beta chains presented below share a single source sample, sequenced in a study of blood T cell repertoires in COVID-19. TCRdb's copy holds only in-frame clones and misses some; the assay was immunoSEQ multiplex PCR. Of 500,000 to 600,000 clones listed, 85% to 90% are singletons. The sequencing sample was made of peripheral blood. The receptors originated from a woman in her 50s with COVID-19, enrolled during active disease.

The CDR3 loop reads CASSKRWETKNIQYF. The CDR3 DNA sequence: TGTGCCAGCAGCAAAAGATGGGAGACCAAAAACATTCAGTACTTC. This chain connects TRBV21-1 to TRBJ2-4; TRBD2, the table's D call, lacks a check against the DNA. TRBV21-1 is an annotated pseudogene. The CDR3 loop spans 15 amino acids.

The chain links TRBV19 to TRBJ1-4; D possibly corresponds to TRBD1 (6 bases). Germline CDR1 LNHDA, CDR2 SQIVND (reference sequence). The CDR3 contains 13 residues. V was clipped by 5 bases and J by 8 bases, with 12 bases between them. The CDR3 reads CASSPDRTEKLFF. CDR3 in DNA: TGTGCCAGTAGTCCCGACAGGACAGAAAAACTGTTTTTT.

This chain connects TRBV20-1 to TRBJ1-5; D may be TRBD1 (5 bases). Germline V lookup: CDR1 DFQATT, CDR2 SNEGSKA (reference sequence). V lost 3 bases to trimming and J lost 6 bases, with 12 bases between them. The length of the CDR3 is 13 residues. The CDR3 DNA follows: TGCAGTGCTAGTTTAGGGGATCGTCAGCCCCAGCATTTT. The encoded protein is CSASLGDRQPQHF.

The chain has TRBV9 and TRBJ1-6, with no clear D. Trimming left V 0 bases short and J 10 bases short, with 14 bases between. Per the germline V gene, CDR1 is SGDLS and CDR2 is YYNGEE. This CDR3 region has 15 residues. The CDR3: CASSVGQSSGSPLHF. Written as DNA, the CDR3 is TGTGCCAGCAGCGTAGGTCAATCCTCGGGATCACCCCTCCACTTT.

The chain employs TRBV6-5 and TRBJ1-1; D is unresolved. The CDR3 is 13 amino acids. From germline, CDR1 is MNHEY and CDR2 SVGAGI. Trimming pared 10 bases from V and 0 bases from J, leaving 12 bases between. The CDR3 reads CAIASRLNTEAFF. The CDR3 bases are TGTGCCATCGCTAGTAGGTTGAACACTGAAGCTTTCTTT.

The V call is TRBV5-6, the J call TRBJ2-3, with unresolved D. The length of the CDR3 is 15 residues. From germline, CDR1 is SGHDT and CDR2 YYEEEE. The V end lost 3 bases, the J end lost 5 bases, and 16 bases lay between the germline ends. The CDR3 DNA reads as TGTGCCAGCAGCTCCGGCAATGGAGTGGGAGATACGCAGTATTTT. This encodes CASSSGNGVGDTQYF.

The chain couples TRBV7-2 to TRBJ2-7; TRBD1 agrees at 9 bases. In germline, CDR1 is SGHTA, CDR2 FQGNSA. The CDR3 consists of 14 residues. V lost 4 bases to trimming and J lost 3 bases; unmatched junction nucleotides: 4. CDR3 region: CASSSWTGDYEQYF. The DNA for the CDR3 is TGTGCCAGCAGCTCCTGGACAGGGGACTACGAGCAGTACTTC.

The chain combines TRBV9 with TRBJ2-1; 7 nucleotides agree with TRBD1. Looked up from germline, CDR1 is SGDLS and CDR2 is YYNGEE. The CDR3 consists of 18 residues. Trimming at V came to 3 bases and at J to 0 bases, leaving 12 bases not matched to a gene. The CDR3 bases are TGTGCCAGCAGCGCGACAGGGACCTCTATTAGCTCCTACAATGAGCAGTTCTTC. Translation: CASSATGTSISSYNEQFF.

This clone was seen many times. The rearrangement joins TRBV29-1 to TRBJ1-4; TRBD1 agrees at 9 bases. The germline CDR1 and CDR2 sequences are SQVTM and ANQGSEA. CDR3 length equals 13 residues. V lost 7 bases to trimming and J lost 8 bases; unmatched junction nucleotides: 8. The CDR3 here is CSGSDRGGEKLFF. DNA for the CDR3: TGCAGCGGCTCGGACAGGGGTGGGGAAAAACTGTTTTTT.

V is TRBV5-5 and J is TRBJ1-3; 7 nucleotides match TRBD1. CDR1 and CDR2 from the germline V gene are SGHKS and YYEKEE (reference sequence). The CDR3 length is 17 residues. J gave up 0 bases and V 2 bases, and 8 bases lay outside the gene matches. CDR3 nucleotides: TGTGCCAGCAGCTTATTAATTGGGACAGCCTCTGGAAACACCATATATTTT. Its translation is CASSLLIGTASGNTIYF.

This clone has a handful of counts. CDR3 sequence reads: CASTGLAGGLQQFF. CDR3 in DNA: TGTGCCAGTACCGGACTAGCGGGGGGGTTACAGCAGTTCTTC. The chain uses TRBV19 and TRBJ2-1; TRBD2 aligns across 15 bases. CDR3 size: 14 residues. Trimming cost V 7 bases and J 11 bases; bases outside gene matches: 6. Germline V CDR1 and CDR2: LNHDA, SQIVND (reference sequence).

J is TRBJ1-1 and V is TRBV7-2, with 7 nucleotides matching TRBD1. The CDR3 totals 13 residues. Trimming took 3 bases from V and 5 from J; bases not matched to a gene: 3. CDR1 SGHTA and CDR2 FQGNSA come from the germline V gene. The CDR3 loop is CASSFKGATEAFF. CDR3 sequence (DNA): TGTGCCAGCAGCTTCAAGGGGGCGACTGAAGCTTTCTTT.

The chain recombines TRBV4-1 with TRBJ1-3, with 10 bases that match TRBD1. Germline trimming cut 1 base from V and 1 base from J; bases unmatched to any gene: 7. Germline CDR1 and CDR2: MGHRA and YSYEKL. The CDR3 is 18 amino acids. The CDR3 coding sequence is TGCGCCAGCAGCCAAGGGCGACAGGGGGCTAGGTCTGGAAACACCATATATTTT. Encoded protein: CASSQGRQGARSGNTIYF.

This rearrangement joins TRBV28 to TRBJ2-7, with TRBD1 matching over 9 bases. Per germline, CDR1 MDHEN and CDR2 SYDVKM. After removal of 6 bases from V and 2 bases from J, the junction contained 8 bases not matched to a gene. This CDR3 spans 15 amino acids. CDR3 nucleotides: TGTGCCAGCAGCCTGTTACAGGGGGCGACCTACGAGCAGTACTTC. The encoded protein is CASSLLQGATYEQYF.

The V call is TRBV19, the J call TRBJ2-1; a weak D match, TRBD2 (6 bases). The CDR3 totals 15 residues. Germline lookup yields CDR1 LNHDA and CDR2 SQIVND (reference sequence). V was pared by 4 bases and J by 8 bases, with 18 bases between. The CDR3 DNA is TGTGCCAGTAGTAAAAGGGACTCCCGGTGGGATGAGCAGTTCTTC. Translating it yields CASSKRDSRWDEQFF.

The chain is built from TRBV18 and TRBJ2-7; the D gene is possibly TRBD2 (6 bases). V lost 3 bases, J lost 4 bases, and 13 bases lay in between. Germline CDR1 KGHSH, CDR2 LQKENI. CDR3 length: 14 amino acids. Here the CDR3 reads CASSPPTRSYEQYF. The CDR3 DNA follows: TGTGCCAGCTCACCTCCGACTAGGAGTTACGAGCAGTACTTC.

The V gene is TRBV9, the J gene TRBJ2-2; a possible D gene is TRBD1 (5 bases). The V end lost 4 bases, the J end lost 8 bases, and 6 bases lay between the germline ends. The CDR3 is 11 residues long. Looked up from germline, CDR1 is SGDLS and CDR2 is YYNGEE. The CDR3 here is CASSRQGELFF. The DNA for the CDR3 is TGTGCCAGCAGCCGACAGGGGGAGCTGTTTTTT.

This chain links TRBV30 with TRBJ1-1, with D possibly TRBD1 on 6 matching bases. The CDR3 runs to 13 residues. Per germline, CDR1 GTSNPN and CDR2 SVGIG (reference sequence). Trimming left V 1 base short and J 11 bases short, with 17 bases between. The CDR3: CAWSARPGGAAFF. DNA for the CDR3: TGTGCCTGGAGTGCGCGTCCGGGGGGGGCGGCTTTCTTT.

The CDR3, as DNA: TGTGCCAGCAGTGATACTCAGACTGGAGGGCGAATCACCGGGGAGCTGTTTTTT. Translation gives CASSDTQTGGRITGELFF. V usage is TRBV9 and J usage is TRBJ2-2, with a tentative D call TRBD2 (6 bases). The CDR3 contains 18 residues. CDR1 is SGDLS, CDR2 YYNGEE, per germline. V was trimmed by 5 bases and J by 4 bases, leaving 24 bases between them.

This rearrangement joins TRBV11-2 to TRBJ1-2, with D hard to call. CDR3 length equals 14 residues. Germline CDR1 and CDR2: SGHAT and FQNNGV. V gave up 7 bases and J gave up 1 base, with 13 bases separating them. CDR3 region: CASTREGHNYGYTF. CDR3 nucleotides: TGTGCCAGCACCCGAGAGGGCCATAACTATGGCTACACCTTC.

This clone has only a few counts. The chain carries TRBV7-9 and TRBJ2-2; D may be TRBD2 (6 bases). This CDR3 is 15 amino acids long. V dropped 0 bases and J dropped 9 bases, with 14 bases sitting between them. In germline, CDR1 is SEHNR, CDR2 FQNEAQ (reference sequence). In nucleotides, the CDR3 is TGTGCCAGCAGCTTAGCCGGGACCGGGGGTAGGGAGCTGTTTTTT. This codes for CASSLAGTGGRELFF.

The chain employs TRBV30 and TRBJ1-1, with D tentatively TRBD1 (6 bases). The CDR3 sequence is 16 residues long. Germline-derived CDR1 and CDR2 are GTSNPN and SVGIG (reference sequence). Trimming left V 3 bases short and J 5 bases short, with 22 bases between. The CDR3 nucleotides are TGTGCCTGGAGGGCCCTTCTTACAGGGTCGGTGACTGAAGCTTTCTTT. Protein sequence: CAWRALLTGSVTEAFF.

The chain is built from TRBV3-1 (or the pseudogene TRBV3-2) and TRBJ2-7; TRBD1 is a possible D gene (6 bases). This CDR3 is built from 12 residues. Trimming removed 8 bases from V and 0 bases from J, with 8 bases in between. Per germline, CDR1 LGHDT and CDR2 YNNKEL (reference sequence). The chain's CDR3 is CASSDSSYEQYF. DNA of the CDR3: TGTGCCAGCTCGGACAGCTCCTACGAGCAGTACTTC.

This clone was recorded once. The rearrangement links TRBV24-1 to TRBJ1-5, with unresolved D. The V gene's germline CDR1 is KGHDR and CDR2 SFDVKD. V was shortened by 4 bases and J by 7 bases, with 13 bases between the two germline ends. The CDR3 is made up of 14 amino acids. The CDR3 is CATSDRKQAQPQHF. CDR3 sequence (DNA): TGTGCCACCAGTGACCGAAAGCAAGCCCAGCCCCAGCATTTT.

The rearrangement links TRBV27 to TRBJ1-1, with 8 bases that match TRBD1. V was clipped by 9 bases and J by 1 base; unmatched bases: 7. The CDR3 is made up of 14 amino acids. Germline lookup yields CDR1 MNHEY and CDR2 SMNVEV (reference sequence). CDR3 region: CASSGTGGNTEAFF. As DNA, the CDR3 is TGTGCCAGTTCCGGGACAGGAGGGAACACTGAAGCTTTCTTT.

J is TRBJ1-5 and V is TRBV4-1; no definite D call. The germline V gene encodes CDR1 MGHRA and CDR2 YSYEKL. V lost 4 bases and J lost 5, with 12 bases in between. The CDR3 consists of 14 residues. The CDR3 bases are TGCGCCAGCAGCCCATACACAACCGATCAGCCCCAGCATTTT. It translates to CASSPYTTDQPQHF.

This chain connects TRBV5-1 to TRBJ2-2; D is unclear. The CDR3 totals 14 residues. Trimming stripped 4 bases from V and 3 bases from J, with 10 bases between. Per the germline V gene, CDR1 is SGHRS and CDR2 is YFSETQ. Here the CDR3 DNA reads TGCGCCAGCAGCACCTACAGTCACACCGGGGAGCTGTTTTTT. Translated: CASSTYSHTGELFF.

This rearrangement joins TRBV5-1 to TRBJ2-5, with 7 nucleotides matching TRBD2. J was trimmed by 4 bases and V by 2 bases; bases with no gene match: 8. The CDR3 extends over 15 amino acids. Germline values: CDR1 SGHRS, CDR2 YFSETQ. CDR3: CASSFRGVLGETQYF. The CDR3 nucleotides read TGCGCCAGCAGCTTCCGGGGGGTCCTTGGAGAGACCCAGTACTTC. Filled out from reference TRBV5-1 and TRBJ2-5, the complete variable domain reads KAGVTQTPRYLIKTRGQQVTLSCSPISGHRSVSWYQQTPGQGLQFLFEYFSETQRNKGNFPGRFSGRQFSNSRSEMNVSTLELGDSALYLCASSFRGVLGETQYFGPGTRLLVL.

V is TRBV5-1 and J is TRBJ2-7; D possibly corresponds to TRBD1 (6 bases). Germline lookup yields CDR1 SGHRS and CDR2 YFSETQ. Trimming removed 4 bases at V and 5 bases at J, with 10 bases between. The CDR3 totals 12 residues. The CDR3 loop is CASSQQGNEQYF. CDR3 DNA sequence: TGCGCCAGCAGCCAGCAGGGGAACGAGCAGTACTTC.

This clone was seen only a few times. V usage is TRBV27 and J usage is TRBJ1-2; 8 bases match TRBD1. The J segment lost 3 bases and the V segment lost 5 bases, leaving 11 bases of the junction unmatched. The CDR3 has 16 amino acids. The germline CDR1 and CDR2 sequences are MNHEY and SMNVEV (reference sequence). The CDR3 coding sequence is TGTGCCAGCAGTCCTAATTCCTTGACAGGGGACTATGGCTACACCTTC. Translation: CASSPNSLTGDYGYTF.

The CDR3, as DNA: TGTGCCAGCAGTTACTCGGGACTAGCGGGCAACAATGAGCAGTTCTTC. It codes for CASSYSGLAGNNEQFF. V gene TRBV6-2 or TRBV6-3 combines with J gene TRBJ2-1, with 12 bases matching TRBD2. The CDR3 covers 16 residues. V lost 0 bases and J lost 5; bases outside the gene matches: 2. Germline CDR1 and CDR2: MNHEY and SVGEGT.